What follows describes a single T cell receptor beta chain. Its antigen is undetermined. Sequencing used immunoSEQ multiplex PCR; TCRdb keeps in-frame clones, though not all of them. The data hold 25,000 to 35,000 clones, with around 86% observed a single time. This sample was included in a study of tissue T cells after allogeneic stem cell transplantation. As for the study in general: CD3+ T cells were flow-sorted when enough cells; otherwise DNA extracted directly.

Notes on the study in general: Blood and spleen captured only part of the tissue TCR repertoire. This small cohort was clinically heterogeneous, and sampling depth was a limitation.

Trimming left V 7 bases short and J 9 bases short, with 16 bases between. CDR3 size: 14 residues. Germline V gene lookup returns CDR1 LNHDA and CDR2 SQIVND (reference sequence). This TCR was sampled from a woman aged 18 to 55 who later had graft-versus-host disease after an allogeneic stem cell transplant. The input for sequencing was blood, taken before transplantation. The chain combines TRBV19 with TRBJ1-6; D unresolved. For the CDR3, the DNA is TGTGCCAGTATAGGACTGATCTGGGGTTCACCCCTCCACTTT. It yields the protein CASIGLIWGSPLHF.